This TCR beta chain was sequenced for a study of T cells after yellow fever vaccination. Points from the study as a whole: In post-booster samples, most primary-vaccination clones reappeared (roughly 96% CD4, 75% to 90% CD8). The study found a weaker secondary response that peaked faster, day 5 versus 15.

At least ten counts were recorded for this clonotype. Antigen specificity is unknown. TCRdb analysed the 5' RACE reads with MiXCR anew, one entry per CDR3 protein. Here the sample spans 620,000 or so distinct CDR3 sequences, 9% to 15% being singletons. The CDR3 is 13 amino acids. Germline V CDR1 and CDR2: MNHEY, SVGEGT. Trimming stripped 2 bases from V and 5 bases from J, with 9 bases between. The source of this sequence is a young man who received the YFV17D yellow fever vaccine. The chain links TRBV6-2 or TRBV6-3 to TRBJ1-1, with D possibly matching TRBD1 (6 bases). The sequencing used PBMCs, collected on the day of the yellow fever booster vaccination. CDR3 bases: TGTGCCAGCAGTTACGAAGGGGGAACTGAAGCTTTCTTT. Residues: CASSYEGGTEAFF.